This T cell receptor (beta chain) was captured in a study of regulatory T cells in long-lasting Graves disease (TCRdb year 2021). As for the study more broadly: Patients with newly diagnosed Graves' disease had been on antithyroid drugs for under 3 months. Peripheral blood TCR sequencing and RNA sequencing compared persistent Graves' disease patients with newly diagnosed Graves' disease patients. The study took place in China and was registered as a clinical trial. TCR sequencing covered some 13 persistent and around 20 newly diagnosed Graves' disease patients, around 33 samples in total.

Taken from the germline V gene (reference sequence), the CDR1 and CDR2 loops are WNHNN and SYGVQD. The CDR3 runs 13 amino acids, cysteine and phenylalanine included. CDR3 DNA only is kept here, 39 bases in frame from base 1. Relative to germline, V is 0 bases shorter and J is 6 bases shorter, with 9 bases between their ends. Preparation of the library involved multiplex PCR. This sample was sequenced with an Illumina HiSeq 4000. To build TCR beta libraries, CDR3 regions were amplified by Arm-PCR using iRepertoire HTBI primers. Before sequencing, the PCR products went through gel purification. The authors' pipeline ran thus. Gene usage analysis of CDR3 amino acid clonotypes relied on the approximately 68 TRBV and more than twelve TRBJ segments identified across samples. COPE and FqMerger were used to merge the filtered high-quality paired reads into contigs. BLAST was used to align contigs to IMGT TRBV, TRBD and TRBJ reference genes, with CDR3 defined following IMGT. Clonotypes above 0.1% frequency were classified as highly expanded clones. Repertoire diversity was measured by Shannon entropy, and V-J evenness by the Gini coefficient. Public clonotypes were defined as clonotypes shared by more than one individual. The public reads were reanalyzed by TCRdb: fastp trimming at Q25, MiXCR alignment, in-frame beta chains only. One record per CDR3 amino acid sequence lists the most common genes and DNA. These V and J calls originate from TCRdb's pipeline instead of the authors' own analysis. The sample has over 400,000 distinct CDR3 sequences on record, 14% of them singletons. In total, the top ten clones hold approximately 17% of the sample.

What the work shows at the level of the full study, not this receptor alone: Only peripheral blood was studied, because thyroid tissue, the primary lesion, was inaccessible. TRBV28, TRBJ1-2 and TRBJ2-5 were preferentially used in persistent disease, while TRBV20-1 and TRBJ2-1 were favored in newly diagnosed disease. More public clonotypes were shared among persistent patients (more than 2,500) than among newly diagnosed patients (966). The small sample size was acknowledged by the authors as a limitation that may reduce accuracy. Only the TCR beta chain was sequenced and analyzed. Compared with newly diagnosed patients, persistent Graves' disease patients had lower TCR Shannon entropy and fewer highly expanded clones, which suggests clonal expansion.

The time point label on this specimen signifies: newly diagnosed GD, antithyroid drugs for less than 3 months. RNA was extracted from PBMCs in TRIzol for both TCR sequencing and RNA sequencing. The diagnosis of Graves' disease followed American Thyroid Association guidelines. Patients for the study were recruited at an endocrinology department in Xi'an, China. Each patient gave 7 to 9.5 milliliters of peripheral blood, collected in an EDTA anticoagulant tube. PBMCs were isolated by Ficoll Paque Plus density gradient separation without further T cell sorting. An Agilent 2100 Bioanalyzer and agarose gel were used to check RNA quality, and a NanoDrop 2000 was used to measure RNA concentration. To note about this clonotype: Which antigen it targets is not known. Within one base of it there is no much larger clone, and no base qualities were kept.

The sample was also reused in another study, on T cells in Graves' hyperthyroidism and ophthalmopathy. Drawing on the second study: Stable Graves' hyperthyroidism was defined as the absence of progression to ophthalmopathy over 18 months of follow-up. Hyperthyroidism patients were newly diagnosed, with disease duration under 2 months, and aged 18 to 65 years. Any patient with an uncontrolled infection, another autoimmune disease, pregnancy or lactation was excluded. Diagnoses were established on the basis of clinical symptoms, serum thyroxine and TRAb, thyroid ultrasound, and orbital computed tomography. The first round of RT-PCR for the TCR CDR3 was performed with the HTBI primer set and the Qiagen OneStep RT-PCR kit. Most expanded thyroid clonotypes (frequency above 0.001) were also detected in blood, a finding suggesting that blood repertoires may reflect thyroid immune responses. In cross-validation, a model built on a 13 V-J signature told ophthalmopathy apart from stable hyperthyroidism with 85% to 90% sensitivity and about 81% specificity, and in testing the same model reached 80%/75%. During validation, the model predicted progression to ophthalmopathy a median of roughly 7.1 months ahead of onset, with around 70% sensitivity and 72.22% specificity. To identify distinguishing TCR V-J signatures, a discovery cohort of around 100 patients was used, comprising 43 with Graves' ophthalmopathy and 55 to 65 with stable Graves' hyperthyroidism. Prospective prediction of ophthalmopathy was tested in an independent validation cohort of approximately 19 hyperthyroidism patients and 17 patients who later progressed to ophthalmopathy. For training and testing, the 80 to 100 patients in the discovery cohort were randomly divided in a 7:3 ratio. The study also compared thyroid tissue and blood T-cell repertoires from a handful of Graves' hyperthyroidism patients. After blood sampling, hyperthyroidism patients were treated with methimazole at a starting dose of 30 mg daily, and ophthalmopathy patients were treated with high-dose intravenous methylprednisolone. Libraries were constructed in a second round of multiplex PCR, after which size selection and purification were performed. Libraries were sequenced paired-end with 100 bp reads on an Illumina HiSeq2000. SOAPnuke was used to process the raw data, removing reads that contained adapters or uncalled bases, had a mean Phred below 15, or lacked an exact match to the constant primer or identifier. COPE v1.2.5 was used to merge the high-quality paired reads, and each unique nucleotide sequence was defined as a clonotype. MiTCR v1.1 was used to align clonotypes to the IMGT TRBV, TRBD and TRBJ reference segments. Analysis was restricted to V-J combinations with a frequency above 0.0001, which covered roughly 99% of repertoires. A TCS score was defined as the ratio of F50 (clonal expansion) to E x V (chaos), with BLOSUM62-based TCRdist applied between CDR3 peptides within each V-J. Welch's t-statistics and random forest reduced around 550 V-J features to about 12, which were used in a naive Bayes classifier (R e1071). No statistical method was used to set the sample size in advance, and investigators knew the group allocation. TCR Vbeta CDR3 sequencing of around 130 peripheral blood samples (more than 40 ophthalmopathy, around 80 hyperthyroidism and some 17 progressor patients) is reported in the paper.

This sequence originates from a woman in her 50s with Graves disease. Donor details come from another sample of the same person, matched by shared clones. The input for sequencing was peripheral blood mononuclear cells (PBMCs), taken at new diagnosis, from a patient treated with antithyroid drugs. This chain joins TRBV10-1 to TRBJ2-7, and possibly TRBD1, on 5 matching bases. The CDR3 corresponds to CASSESRQLEQYF. The nucleotide sequence reads TGCGCCAGCAGTGAGTCGCGACAGCTCGAGCAGTACTTC.